This entry lists 5 T cell receptor beta chains sequenced from one sample in a study of control samples from healthy donors and cancer patients. The repertoire was sequenced with immunoSEQ multiplex PCR; TCRdb's copy has only in-frame clones and lacks some. Altogether fewer than 200,000 clones are present, about 93% being singletons, with the ten largest covering approximately 4%. Sequencing was done on a sample of blood. These receptors were collected from a woman aged 55 to 70 in good health.

This chain uses TRBV3-1 (or the pseudogene TRBV3-2) with TRBJ1-1, with 7 nucleotides matching TRBD1. Germline V gene sequence: CDR1 LGHDT, CDR2 YNNKEL (reference sequence). V lost 4 bases and J lost 5; bases outside the gene matches: 10. The length of the CDR3 is 15 residues. The CDR3 region is CASSPRQGLGTEAFF. The DNA of the CDR3 is TGTGCCAGCAGCCCGAGACAGGGTTTAGGGACTGAAGCTTTCTTT.

This chain connects TRBV4-3 to TRBJ1-2; TRBD1 aligns across 7 bases. The length of the CDR3 is 16 residues. Trimming at V came to 4 bases and at J to 4 bases, leaving 12 bases not matched to a gene. CDR1 is LGHNA, CDR2 YSLEER, per germline. In DNA form, the CDR3 reads TGCGCCAGCAGCCCCAGGGTACAGGGGACTCCCTATGGCTACACCTTC. Protein product: CASSPRVQGTPYGYTF.

J is TRBJ1-1 and V is TRBV6-6; 7 nucleotides agree with TRBD1. V was clipped by 1 base and J by 2 bases; unmatched bases: 4. This CDR3 is built from 15 residues. Germline loops: CDR1 MNHNY, CDR2 SVGAGI (reference sequence). CDR3 residues: CASSYYTGANTEAFF. The DNA for the CDR3 is TGTGCCAGCAGTTACTATACAGGGGCTAACACTGAAGCTTTCTTT.

This clone was seen more than once but under ten times. V gene TRBV7-8 combines with J gene TRBJ2-1; 12 nucleotides agree with TRBD2. This CDR3 spans 17 amino acids. CDR1 and CDR2 (germline): SGHVS, FQNEAQ. The V gene end was trimmed by 5 bases and the J gene end by 2 bases; junction bases not matched to a gene: 7. Written as DNA, the CDR3 is TGTGCCAGCAGCCCCAGACTAGCGGGGGACCCCTACAATGAGCAGTTCTTC. Protein: CASSPRLAGDPYNEQFF. Full variable domain (outside the CDR3, taken from reference TRBV7-8 and TRBJ2-1): GAGVSQSPRYKVAKRGQDVALRCDPISGHVSLFWYQQALGQGPEFLTYFQNEAQLDKSGLPSDRFFAERPEGSVSTLKIQRTQQEDSAVYLCASSPRLAGDPYNEQFFGPGTRLTVL.

The CDR3 sequence: CASSFRGAGNSPLHF. CDR3 bases: TGTGCCAGCAGTTTCCGGGGGGCCGGGAATTCACCCCTCCACTTT. V and J are TRBV27 and TRBJ1-6; D possibly corresponds to TRBD1 (6 bases). Per the germline V gene, CDR1 is MNHEY and CDR2 is SMNVEV (reference sequence). The CDR3 covers 15 residues. V lost 3 bases and J lost 7, with 13 bases in between.